Listed below are T cell receptor beta chains from one sample, sequenced in a study of early T cells in non-severe SARS-CoV-2 infection. MiXCR, applied by TCRdb to the 5' RACE reads, yields one record per CDR3 protein. The sample carries 45,000 to 70,000 distinct CDR3 sequences, 9.5% to 13% recorded once. The material sequenced was whole blood. The receptors were sampled from an adult who was a healthcare worker with PCR-confirmed SARS-CoV-2 infection or an uninfected control (not recorded which). Each CDR3 is given with its conserved first and last residue. Fields, in order: CDR3 protein, V gene, J gene.

CDR3aa: CASIAPSGTSGGTYYNEQFF; v_gene: TRBV6-1; j_gene: TRBJ2-1
CDR3aa: CASSLDTNNEQFF; v_gene: TRBV5-1; j_gene: TRBJ2-1
CDR3aa: CASSFRQGDEQFF; v_gene: TRBV7-6; j_gene: TRBJ2-1
CDR3aa: CASSMMGQWDTEAFF; v_gene: TRBV5-1; j_gene: TRBJ1-1
CDR3aa: CATQRSGSYEQYF; v_gene: TRBV3-1; j_gene: TRBJ2-7
CDR3aa: CASTAWDRPGELFF; v_gene: TRBV19; j_gene: TRBJ2-2
CDR3aa: CASSTAGTGRNQPQHF; v_gene: TRBV12-3/TRBV12-4; j_gene: TRBJ1-5
CDR3aa: CASSFSSGGADEQYF; v_gene: TRBV7-6; j_gene: TRBJ2-7
CDR3aa: CASSGDQSYGYTF; v_gene: TRBV9; j_gene: TRBJ1-2
CDR3aa: CASKVSATNEKLFF; v_gene: TRBV2; j_gene: TRBJ1-4
CDR3aa: CASSLANLRGYTF; v_gene: TRBV7-9; j_gene: TRBJ1-2
CDR3aa: CASMGGYYGYTF; v_gene: TRBV12-3/TRBV12-4; j_gene: TRBJ1-2
CDR3aa: CASSPRRGVAGYTF; v_gene: TRBV27; j_gene: TRBJ1-2
CDR3aa: CASSSLGREFTGELFF; v_gene: TRBV7-8; j_gene: TRBJ2-2
CDR3aa: CASSRDRNSYEQYF; v_gene: TRBV14; j_gene: TRBJ2-7
CDR3aa: CASSVVAGPGELFF; v_gene: TRBV9; j_gene: TRBJ2-2
CDR3aa: CASSRRETEAFF; v_gene: TRBV28; j_gene: TRBJ1-1
CDR3aa: CASSFRDPNEKLFF; v_gene: TRBV5-1; j_gene: TRBJ1-4
CDR3aa: CASSENPGVDSPLHF; v_gene: TRBV5-1; j_gene: TRBJ1-6
CDR3aa: CASSMGTSGYNEQFF; v_gene: TRBV19; j_gene: TRBJ2-1
CDR3aa: CSANDRIYEQYF; v_gene: TRBV20-1; j_gene: TRBJ2-7
CDR3aa: CASSHDVGPFTQYF; v_gene: TRBV4-1; j_gene: TRBJ2-3
CDR3aa: CASSLDRAPNYGYTF; v_gene: TRBV5-1; j_gene: TRBJ1-2
CDR3aa: CASGLRGYEQYF; v_gene: TRBV12-3/TRBV12-4; j_gene: TRBJ2-7
CDR3aa: CSAWWLNTQYF; v_gene: TRBV20-1; j_gene: TRBJ2-3
CDR3aa: CASLSYGNQPQHF; v_gene: TRBV6-6; j_gene: TRBJ1-5
CDR3aa: CASSKVTDTQYF; v_gene: TRBV2; j_gene: TRBJ2-3
CDR3aa: CASSLMAGYDRELFF; v_gene: TRBV7-9; j_gene: TRBJ2-2
CDR3aa: CATSDPGKDPNTGELFF; v_gene: TRBV24-1; j_gene: TRBJ2-2
CDR3aa: CASSQTMRTQYF; v_gene: TRBV12-3/TRBV12-4; j_gene: TRBJ2-3
CDR3aa: CASSPRLAGYTGELFF; v_gene: TRBV11-1; j_gene: TRBJ2-2
CDR3aa: CASSLGDRLVAQETQYF; v_gene: TRBV7-9; j_gene: TRBJ2-5
CDR3aa: CASSLFTLGETQYF; v_gene: TRBV28; j_gene: TRBJ2-5
CDR3aa: CASSLTGSGYEQYF; v_gene: TRBV12-3/TRBV12-4; j_gene: TRBJ2-7
CDR3aa: CAISDTGGGRNNEQFF; v_gene: TRBV10-3; j_gene: TRBJ2-1
CDR3aa: CSAAMGAWDEQYF; v_gene: TRBV20-1; j_gene: TRBJ2-7
CDR3aa: CSVEDPGRYGYTF; v_gene: TRBV29-1; j_gene: TRBJ1-2
CDR3aa: CASSLEGAGGYTF; v_gene: TRBV7-2; j_gene: TRBJ1-2
CDR3aa: CASSPTGQPQHF; v_gene: TRBV27; j_gene: TRBJ1-5
CDR3aa: CASSYSAGLAGGYEQYF; v_gene: TRBV6-6; j_gene: TRBJ2-7
CDR3aa: CASISRQGPTANYGYTF; v_gene: TRBV12-3/TRBV12-4; j_gene: TRBJ1-2
CDR3aa: CASSPQGAGNQPQHF; v_gene: TRBV7-9; j_gene: TRBJ1-5
CDR3aa: CASSLDGGAGETQYF; v_gene: TRBV7-3; j_gene: TRBJ2-5
CDR3aa: CSARDLARGGADTQYF; v_gene: TRBV20-1; j_gene: TRBJ2-3
CDR3aa: CASSFGGAASTDTQYF; v_gene: TRBV12-3/TRBV12-4; j_gene: TRBJ2-3
CDR3aa: CASSGTGVGRPQHF; v_gene: TRBV2; j_gene: TRBJ1-5
CDR3aa: CASSRGGLTDTQYF; v_gene: TRBV10-1; j_gene: TRBJ2-3
CDR3aa: CASSQAAGNQPQHF; v_gene: TRBV3-1; j_gene: TRBJ1-5
CDR3aa: CASSEGGPYEQYF; v_gene: TRBV25-1; j_gene: TRBJ2-7
CDR3aa: CATSSGTGTYNEQFF; v_gene: TRBV15; j_gene: TRBJ2-1
CDR3aa: CASTPTGVPYEQYF; v_gene: TRBV28; j_gene: TRBJ2-7
CDR3aa: CASSIRRSNQPQHF; v_gene: TRBV19; j_gene: TRBJ1-5
CDR3aa: CASSWGGDHNEQFF; v_gene: TRBV6-5; j_gene: TRBJ2-1
CDR3aa: CASLKLTDTEAFF; v_gene: TRBV6-2/TRBV6-3; j_gene: TRBJ1-1
CDR3aa: CSVEWGNLNTEAFF; v_gene: TRBV29-1; j_gene: TRBJ1-1
CDR3aa: CASHPGQGASIGNQPQHF; v_gene: TRBV10-1; j_gene: TRBJ1-5
CDR3aa: CASSFGYSGYTF; v_gene: TRBV11-2; j_gene: TRBJ1-2
CDR3aa: CATSSTGTGGYEQYF; v_gene: TRBV24-1; j_gene: TRBJ2-7
CDR3aa: CSARYRQFNEQFF; v_gene: TRBV20-1; j_gene: TRBJ2-1